One sample yielded the 27 T cell receptor beta chains listed below, sequenced in a study of cytomegalovirus exposure and HLA in healthy donors (dated by TCRdb to the late 2010s). Library preparation employed the immunoSEQ multiplex PCR assay. The multiplex PCR relied on a mix of 60 forward primers for TCR Vbeta segments and 13 reverse primers for TCR Jbeta segments. In TCRdb, the immuneACCESS table is reduced to in-frame sequences with V and J assigned. These tables do not hold every clone; where another copy was compared, an unresolved V gene accounts for under half, and the others remain unexplained. The sample has about 130,000 clones on record, around three quarters of them singletons. Around 1.8% of the sample rests with the top ten. The sequencing sample was made of PBMCs. The source is a woman aged 45-65 years in good health and CMV-seronegative.

This chain links TRBV7-8 with TRBJ1-1, with D uncertain. The CDR3 loop spans 16 amino acids. Germline V gene lookup returns CDR1 SGHVS and CDR2 FQNEAQ. V lost 1 base and J 0 bases, leaving 12 bases between the germline ends. The DNA for the CDR3 is TGTGCCAGCAGCTTAGTCCGTGAGGCGATGAACACTGAAGCTTTCTTT. Translating it yields CASSLVREAMNTEAFF.

The rearrangement joins TRBV18 to TRBJ2-7; 7 bases line up with TRBD1. The germline CDR1 and CDR2 sequences are KGHSH and LQKENI. With 4 bases clipped from V and 2 bases from J, the junction kept 5 bases outside the gene matches. The CDR3 loop spans 14 amino acids. The CDR3 sequence is CASSQGAQTYEQYF. In DNA, the CDR3 is TGTGCCAGCTCACAGGGGGCCCAAACCTACGAGCAGTACTTC. Complete variable domain (other parts from reference TRBV18 and TRBJ2-7): NAGVMQNPRHLVRRRGQEARLRCSPMKGHSHVYWYRQLPEEGLKFMVYLQKENIIDESGMPKERFSAEFPKEGPSILRIQQVVRGDSAAYFCASSQGAQTYEQYFGPGTRLTVT.

The chain employs TRBV6-1 and TRBJ1-3, with 9 bases matching TRBD1. V lost 4 bases to trimming and J lost 3 bases; unmatched junction nucleotides: 10. The CDR3 has 17 amino acids. Germline V gene lookup returns CDR1 MNHNS and CDR2 SASEGT. DNA for the CDR3: TGTGCCAGCAGTGCGACCCAACAGGGGGCAGGTGGAAACACCATATATTTT. Encoded protein: CASSATQQGAGGNTIYF.

This clone appeared a single time. This rearrangement joins TRBV2 to TRBJ2-1; tentatively, D is TRBD2 (6 bases). This CDR3 comprises 15 residues. Between the trimmed V and J ends, which lost 4 bases and 5 bases, there was a span of 15 bases. CDR1 SNHLY and CDR2 FYNNEI come from the germline V gene. CDR3 bases: TGTGCCAGCAGTGCTGGCGGGATAGTTGACAATGAGCAGTTCTTC. Protein product: CASSAGGIVDNEQFF.

This clone was seen a few times. The chain recombines TRBV9 with TRBJ2-7, with D tentatively TRBD2 (6 bases). Trimming cost V 7 bases and J 7 bases, with 21 bases left between them. The CDR3 length is 14 residues. The germline V gene has CDR1 SGDLS and CDR2 YYNGEE. This CDR3 reads CASSAGPRLEEQYF. For the CDR3, the DNA is TGTGCCAGCTCCGCGGGGCCCCGGTTGGAGGAGCAGTACTTC. Drawing the rest from reference TRBV9 and TRBJ2-7, the complete variable domain is DSGVTQTPKHLITATGQRVTLRCSPRSGDLSVYWYQQSLDQGLQFLIQYYNGEERAKGNILERFSAQQFPDLHSELNLSSLELGDSALYFCASSAGPRLEEQYFGPGTRLTVT.

The genes are TRBV5-1 and TRBJ2-7; 8 bases match TRBD1. V lost 3 bases and J lost 7; bases outside the gene matches: 18. CDR1 and CDR2 from the germline V gene are SGHRS and YFSETQ. CDR3 length equals 17 residues. The CDR3 region has the DNA TGCGCCAGCAGCTACCGGGTGACAGGGGTCCTACAGGGAGAGCAGTACTTC. Translated: CASSYRVTGVLQGEQYF.

The chain employs TRBV7-9 and TRBJ1-1; 7 bases fit TRBD1. CDR1 SEHNR and CDR2 FQNEAQ come from the germline V gene (reference sequence). After removal of 3 bases from V and 0 bases from J, the junction contained 1 base not matched to a gene. The CDR3 runs to 14 residues. The CDR3 bases are TGTGCCAGCAGCTTGGACAGGCTGAACACTGAAGCTTTCTTT. Translating gives CASSLDRLNTEAFF. The full variable domain, rest sourced from reference TRBV7-9 and TRBJ1-1, is DTGVSQNPRHKITKRGQNVTFRCDPISEHNRLYWYRQTLGQGPEFLTYFQNEAQLEKSRLLSDRFSAERPKGSFSTLEIQRTEQGDSAMYLCASSLDRLNTEAFFGQGTRLTVV.

This chain uses TRBV6-5 with TRBJ1-1; 11 bases agree with TRBD1. The CDR3 extends over 15 amino acids. CDR1 and CDR2 from the germline V gene are MNHEY and SVGAGI. V lost 7 bases, J lost 8 bases, and 12 bases stayed unmatched. The CDR3 region has the DNA TGTGCCAGCACAAGGACAGGGGGCGGCGTCCGCGAAGCTTTCTTT. Translation: CASTRTGGGVREAFF.

A note on this clone: One end of the junction does not line up with germline, which may come from a read error. The chain employs TRBV7-7 and TRBJ2-3; maybe TRBD2 (6 bases). This CDR3 is built from 15 residues. Germline CDR1 SSHAT, CDR2 FNYEAQ (reference sequence). The CDR3 spells CASSLGGEYTDTQYF. In DNA form, the CDR3 reads TGTGCTAGCAGCTTAGGCGGGGAATACACAGATACGCAGTATTTT.

The gene calls are TRBV23-1 and TRBJ1-3, with no clear D. TRBV23-1 is an ORF; its function is uncertain. The CDR3 contains 12 residues. Trimming removed 0 bases at V and 5 bases at J, with 2 bases between. Written as DNA, the CDR3 is TGCGCCAGCAGTCAATCTAGAAACACCATATATTTT. It specifies CASSQSRNTIYF.

CDR3 sequence reads: CASSSEGYGYTF. The CDR3 bases are TGTGCCAGCAGTTCCGAGGGATATGGCTACACCTTC. This sequence joins TRBV28 and TRBJ1-2; D unclear. Looked up from germline, CDR1 is MDHEN and CDR2 is SYDVKM. The CDR3 spans 12 residues. Trimming removed 4 bases at V and 5 bases at J, with 8 bases between.

The chain joins TRBV7-3 to TRBJ2-2; D is perhaps TRBD1 (5 bases). This CDR3 region has 14 residues. With 1 base removed from V and 6 bases from J, the gap between germline ends came to 9 bases. Germline V gives CDR1 SGHTA, CDR2 FQGTGA. CDR3 nucleotides: TGTGCCAGCAGCTTAAGCAGGGCTGCCGGGGAGCTGTTTTTT. Translated, it gives CASSLSRAAGELFF.

This clone was detected only once. V gene TRBV9 combines with J gene TRBJ2-3; 8 positions match TRBD2. Germline values: CDR1 SGDLS, CDR2 YYNGEE. V trimming: 4 bases; J trimming: 1 base; junction bases outside the gene matches: 11. The CDR3 sequence is 17 residues long. The CDR3 sequence: CASSRRQREGGTDTQYF. The DNA of the CDR3 is TGTGCCAGCAGCCGACGTCAACGGGAGGGCGGCACAGATACGCAGTATTTT.

The chain couples TRBV7-8 to TRBJ2-7; the D gene is possibly TRBD1 (5 bases). This CDR3 is built from 12 residues. Germline V gives CDR1 SGHVS, CDR2 FQNEAQ. Trimming removed 2 bases at V and 3 bases at J, with 5 bases between. Here the CDR3 DNA reads TGTGCCAGCAGCTTACAGGGCTACGAGCAGTACTTC. It codes for CASSLQGYEQYF.

The V call is TRBV11-2, the J call TRBJ1-1; 11 bases match TRBD1. This CDR3 contains 16 residues. CDR1 and CDR2 (germline): SGHAT, FQNNGV. V lost 3 bases to trimming and J lost 0 bases; unmatched junction nucleotides: 3. DNA of the CDR3: TGTGCCAGCAGCTTTGGGACAGGGGGGCTGAACACTGAAGCTTTCTTT. Translation: CASSFGTGGLNTEAFF.

The chain uses TRBV4-1 and TRBJ1-1, with 7 bases that match TRBD1. Germline assignment: CDR1 MGHRA and CDR2 YSYEKL. V lost 2 bases and J lost 6; bases outside the gene matches: 3. This CDR3 comprises 13 residues. Here the CDR3 DNA reads TGCGCCAGCAGCCAAATTGGGACAGCTGAAGCTTTCTTT. This codes for CASSQIGTAEAFF.

The rearrangement uses TRBV5-1 and TRBJ2-7; no clear D. This CDR3 has 13 amino acids. Trimming pared 4 bases from V and 7 bases from J, leaving 15 bases between. Looked up from germline, CDR1 is SGHRS and CDR2 is YFSETQ. The CDR3 protein is CASSPGPMREQYV. DNA for the CDR3: TGCGCCAGCAGCCCCGGACCGATGAGGGAGCAGTACGTC.

The DNA of the CDR3 is TGTGCCAGCAGAAAGGGGACAGGTGGTATGAACACTGAAGCTTTCTTT. Its translation: CASRKGTGGMNTEAFF. The V call is TRBV9, the J call TRBJ1-1, with TRBD1 matching 8 bases. V shed 5 bases, J shed 0 bases, and the junction held 9 bases outside the gene matches. Germline-derived CDR1 and CDR2 are SGDLS and YYNGEE. CDR3 length: 16 amino acids.

The rearrangement links TRBV29-1 to TRBJ2-1; 10 nucleotides line up with TRBD2. The germline CDR1 and CDR2 sequences are SQVTM and ANQGSEA. J gave up 7 bases and V 4 bases, and 10 bases lay outside the gene matches. This CDR3 region has 15 residues. The CDR3 nucleotides read TGCAGCGTTGGTACTAGCGGGACCTACCGGAATGAGCAGTTCTTC. Translated, it gives CSVGTSGTYRNEQFF.

The rearrangement joins TRBV5-4 to TRBJ2-2; D ambiguous. This CDR3 comprises 14 residues. Trimming shortened V by 0 bases and J by 6 bases, and 9 bases separated the two germline ends. Germline CDR1 and CDR2: SGHNT and YYREEE (reference sequence). The CDR3 DNA reads TGTGCCAGCAGCTTGGAAATACGAGCCGGGGAGCTGTTTTTT. It specifies CASSLEIRAGELFF. The full variable domain, in which reference TRBV5-4 and TRBJ2-2 provide the parts outside the CDR3, is ETGVTQSPTHLIKTRGQQVTLRCSSQSGHNTVSWYQQALGQGPQFIFQYYREEENGRGNFPPRFSGLQFPNYSSELNVNALELDDSALYLCASSLEIRAGELFFGEGSRLTVL.

The chain carries TRBV7-9 and TRBJ1-2, with no clear D. The CDR3 is 15 amino acids. Germline V CDR1 and CDR2: SEHNR, FQNEAQ (reference sequence). Trimming cost V 0 bases and J 3 bases, with 11 bases left between them. The CDR3 spells CASSLALSADYGYTF. In DNA form, the CDR3 reads TGTGCCAGCAGCTTAGCGCTAAGTGCCGACTATGGCTACACCTTC.

This rearrangement joins TRBV21-1 to TRBJ2-7; TRBD1, as called in the table, went unchecked against the DNA. TRBV21-1 is a documented pseudogene. CDR3 size: 16 residues. The CDR3 sequence is CASLPHRASGHRLKYV. CDR3 DNA: TGTGCCAGCCTTCCCCACAGGGCCTCGGGACATCGGCTAAAGTACGTC.

The chain uses TRBV7-9 and TRBJ2-1, with 11 positions matching TRBD2. After removal of 1 base from V and 10 bases from J, the junction contained 6 bases not matched to a gene. The CDR3 loop spans 15 amino acids. Germline V gene sequence: CDR1 SEHNR, CDR2 FQNEAQ (reference sequence). DNA of the CDR3: TGTGCCAGCAGCTTAGTAGCGGGAGGGCCAAAGGAGCAGTTCTTC. Protein: CASSLVAGGPKEQFF.

The chain joins TRBV6-5 to TRBJ2-7, with D possibly TRBD2 on 6 matching bases. This CDR3 contains 11 residues. Trimming pared 9 bases from V and 3 bases from J, leaving 9 bases between. Per germline, CDR1 MNHEY and CDR2 SVGAGI. As DNA, the CDR3 is TGTGCCAGTAGGGACTTCTACGAGCAGTACTTC. This gives the protein CASRDFYEQYF.

In DNA form, the CDR3 reads TGTGCCTGGGGGGACAACTACGAGCAGTACTTC. Protein product: CAWGDNYEQYF. V and J are TRBV30 and TRBJ2-7; D is possibly TRBD1 (6 bases). V gave up 5 bases and J gave up 3 bases, with 8 bases separating them. The CDR3 extends over 11 amino acids. CDR1 and CDR2 (germline): GTSNPN, SVGIG (reference sequence).

V and J are TRBV28 and TRBJ2-7; weak D call: TRBD1 (5 bases). This CDR3 region has 13 residues. The germline CDR1 and CDR2 sequences are MDHEN and SYDVKM. Deletions cut 2 bases from V and 6 bases from J, with 11 bases between. Written as DNA, the CDR3 is TGTGCCAGCAGTTTACCAGGGTACGGCGAGCAGTACTTC. It encodes CASSLPGYGEQYF. The full variable domain, with the rest looked up from reference TRBV28 and TRBJ2-7, is DVKVTQSSRYLVKRTGEKVFLECVQDMDHENMFWYRQDPGLGLRLIYFSYDVKMKEKGDIPEGYSVSREKKERFSLILESASTNQTSMYLCASSLPGYGEQYFGPGTRLTVT.

V usage is TRBV5-4 and J usage is TRBJ1-1, with 9 bases aligning to TRBD1. The CDR3 runs 16 residues. Germline loops: CDR1 SGHNT, CDR2 YYREEE (reference sequence). V lost 4 bases, J lost 0 bases, and 7 bases stayed unmatched. The CDR3 is CASSGGQGPMNTEAFF. DNA for the CDR3: TGTGCCAGCAGCGGTGGACAGGGGCCTATGAACACTGAAGCTTTCTTT.